These T cell receptor beta chains were read from a single sample in a study of blood T cells in healthy people across ages. TCRdb used MiXCR to reprocess the 5' RACE reads, holding one entry per CDR3 protein. The sample holds 550,000 to 600,000 distinct CDR3 sequences, 27% seen once. Sequences were obtained from blood. These receptors all come from a woman aged 70-85 years in good health. Each CDR3 is given with its conserved first and last residue. D genes are given only for firm matches. Rows give clone size only sometimes, using once, few, many, or a class for an expanded clone.

V gene: TRBV7-9; clone size: NA; J gene: TRBJ2-1; D gene: NA; CDR3 protein: CASTGQSLNEQFF; CDR3 DNA: TGTGCCAGCACTGGGCAGTCGTTGAATGAGCAGTTCTTC
V gene: TRBV29-1; clone size: NA; J gene: TRBJ2-7; D gene: NA; CDR3 protein: CSVSRQSYEQYF; CDR3 DNA: TGCAGCGTCTCCAGGCAATCCTACGAGCAGTACTTC
V gene: TRBV29-1; clone size: few; J gene: TRBJ2-5; D gene: NA; CDR3 protein: CSVLAGTSRQTQYF; CDR3 DNA: TGCAGCGTCCTAGCCGGGACAAGTAGACAGACCCAGTACTTC
V gene: TRBV3-1; clone size: NA; J gene: TRBJ2-7; D gene: NA; CDR3 protein: CASSRLYEQYF; CDR3 DNA: TGTGCTAGCAGCCGACTGTACGAGCAGTACTTC
V gene: TRBV10-3; clone size: few; J gene: TRBJ2-2; D gene: NA; CDR3 protein: CAISDFGQQFTGELFF; CDR3 DNA: TGTGCCATCAGTGATTTCGGACAGCAGTTTACCGGGGAGCTGTTTTTT
V gene: TRBV2; clone size: NA; J gene: TRBJ2-5; D gene: NA; CDR3 protein: CASSESPLRGPSEQYF; CDR3 DNA: TGTGCCAGCAGTGAAAGCCCTTTAAGGGGACCCTCAGAGCAGTACTTC
V gene: TRBV7-2; clone size: few; J gene: TRBJ2-1; D gene: TRBD1; CDR3 protein: CASSLRNRDRDYF; CDR3 DNA: TGTGCCAGCAGCCTGAGGAACCGGGACAGGGACTACTTC
V gene: TRBV7-9; clone size: few; J gene: TRBJ2-6; D gene: NA; CDR3 protein: CASSSLTASSGANVLTF; CDR3 DNA: TGTGCCAGCAGCTCCCTGACAGCCAGCTCTGGGGCCAACGTCCTGACTTTC
V gene: TRBV5-1; clone size: many; J gene: TRBJ2-1; D gene: NA; CDR3 protein: CASSVGGTAYNEQFF; CDR3 DNA: TGCGCCAGCAGCGTTGGGGGGACAGCCTACAATGAGCAGTTCTTC
V gene: TRBV7-3; clone size: NA; J gene: TRBJ2-7; D gene: NA; CDR3 protein: CASSLGPNYEQYF; CDR3 DNA: TGTGCCAGCAGCTTAGGTCCAAACTACGAGCAGTACTTC
V gene: TRBV6-2/TRBV6-3; clone size: NA; J gene: TRBJ1-2; D gene: NA; CDR3 protein: CASSYRRGPSAPYGYTF; CDR3 DNA: TGTGCCAGCAGTTACCGAAGGGGCCCCAGTGCACCATATGGCTACACCTTC
V gene: TRBV7-3; clone size: few; J gene: TRBJ2-1; D gene: NA; CDR3 protein: CASSLSAAMDEQFF; CDR3 DNA: TGTGCCAGCAGCTTGAGTGCTGCGATGGATGAGCAGTTCTTC
V gene: TRBV6-5; clone size: few; J gene: TRBJ2-1; D gene: NA; CDR3 protein: CASSRPQNNEQFF; CDR3 DNA: TGTGCCAGCAGCCGACCACAAAACAATGAGCAGTTCTTC
V gene: TRBV7-7; clone size: few; J gene: TRBJ2-5; D gene: NA; CDR3 protein: CASSSTGGAVGETQYF; CDR3 DNA: TGTGCTAGCAGCTCGACCGGCGGGGCGGTGGGAGAGACCCAGTACTTC
V gene: TRBV7-7; clone size: few; J gene: TRBJ2-5; D gene: TRBD1; CDR3 protein: CVSSSGQAETQYF; CDR3 DNA: TGTGTCAGCAGCTCGGGACAGGCAGAGACCCAGTACTTC
V gene: TRBV29-1; clone size: NA; J gene: TRBJ1-2; D gene: TRBD1; CDR3 protein: CSTTDRAYGYTF; CDR3 DNA: TGCAGCACTACGGACAGGGCCTATGGCTACACCTTC
V gene: TRBV7-2; clone size: NA; J gene: TRBJ2-3; D gene: TRBD2; CDR3 protein: CASRSSRGASTDTQYF; CDR3 DNA: TGTGCCAGCAGGTCCTCGCGGGGGGCCAGCACAGATACGCAGTATTTT
V gene: TRBV10-3; clone size: few; J gene: TRBJ2-5; D gene: NA; CDR3 protein: CAISESQEVTQYF; CDR3 DNA: TGTGCCATCAGTGAATCACAAGAAGTGACCCAGTACTTC